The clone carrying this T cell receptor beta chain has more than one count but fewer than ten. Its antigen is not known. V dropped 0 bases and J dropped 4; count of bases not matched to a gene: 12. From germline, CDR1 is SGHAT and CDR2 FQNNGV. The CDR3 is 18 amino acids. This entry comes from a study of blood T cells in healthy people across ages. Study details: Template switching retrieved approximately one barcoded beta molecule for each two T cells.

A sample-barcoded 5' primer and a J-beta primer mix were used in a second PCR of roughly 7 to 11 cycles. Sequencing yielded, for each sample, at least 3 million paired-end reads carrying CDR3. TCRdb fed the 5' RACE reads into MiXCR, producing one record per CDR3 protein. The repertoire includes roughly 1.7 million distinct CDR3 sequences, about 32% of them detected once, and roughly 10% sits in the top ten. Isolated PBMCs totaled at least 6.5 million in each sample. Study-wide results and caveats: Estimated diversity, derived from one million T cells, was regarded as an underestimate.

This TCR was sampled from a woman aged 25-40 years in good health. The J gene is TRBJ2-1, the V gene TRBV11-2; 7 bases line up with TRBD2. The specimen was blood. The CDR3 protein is CASSLDRGYGRIYNEQFF. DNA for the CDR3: TGTGCCAGCAGCTTAGATCGAGGATACGGGAGGATATACAATGAGCAGTTCTTC.